This T cell receptor beta chain was obtained from a study of blood T cell repertoires in COVID-19. The germline CDR1 and CDR2 sequences are SGHTA and FQGNSA. CDR3 length: 15 residues. The trim removed 3 bases at V and 2 bases at J, leaving 4 bases unmatched. Some clones are missing from TCRdb's copy, which holds only in-frame ones; the method was immunoSEQ multiplex PCR. The sample consists of approximately 300,000 clones, approximately 88% of them appearing once. Regarding this clone: Distinct nucleotide sequences in the sample also encode this CDR3.

The TCR was taken from a man aged 55 to 70 who had recovered from COVID-19. The specimen was PBMCs or T cells enriched from blood (not recorded which). The chain joins TRBV7-2 to TRBJ2-7; 10 bases match TRBD2. The CDR3 loop is CASSLEAGGPYEQYF. CDR3 nucleotides: TGTGCCAGCAGCTTGGAAGCGGGAGGGCCCTACGAGCAGTACTTC. The complete variable domain, with remaining parts taken from reference TRBV7-2 and TRBJ2-7, reads GAGVSQSPSNKVTEKGKDVELRCDPISGHTALYWYRQSLGQGLEFLIYFQGNSAPDKSGLPSDRFSAERTGGSVSTLTIQRTQQEDSAVYLCASSLEAGGPYEQYFGPGTRLTVT.